Given below is one T cell receptor (beta chain) in context. In the PCR, 60 Vbeta and 13 Jbeta primers were used. Measured with immunoSEQ multiplex PCR; TCRdb has only the in-frame clones, and not every one. The sample lists some 78,000 clones; approximately 77% were seen once. This record comes from a study of cytomegalovirus exposure and HLA in healthy donors. Trimming cost V 5 bases and J 2 bases; bases outside gene matches: 3. CDR1 is MNHNS, CDR2 SASEGT, per germline. The CDR3 has 14 amino acids. This TCR derives from a woman aged 40 to 55 in good health and CMV-seropositive. The sequenced material came from PBMCs. V gene TRBV6-1 combines with J gene TRBJ1-1; TRBD1 matches 9 bases. This CDR3 reads CASSLDRGNTEAFF. DNA for the CDR3: TGTGCCAGCAGTCTGGACAGGGGAAACACTGAAGCTTTCTTT.